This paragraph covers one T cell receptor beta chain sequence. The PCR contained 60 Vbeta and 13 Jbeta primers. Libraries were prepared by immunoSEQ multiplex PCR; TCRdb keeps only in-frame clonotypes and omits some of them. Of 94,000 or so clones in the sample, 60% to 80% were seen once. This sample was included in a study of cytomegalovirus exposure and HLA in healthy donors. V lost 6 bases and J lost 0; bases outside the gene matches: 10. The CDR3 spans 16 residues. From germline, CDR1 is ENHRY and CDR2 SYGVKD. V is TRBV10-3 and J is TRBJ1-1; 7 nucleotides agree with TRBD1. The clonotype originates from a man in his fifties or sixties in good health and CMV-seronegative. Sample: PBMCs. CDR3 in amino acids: CAISQTGRNMNTEAFF. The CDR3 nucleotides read TGTGCCATCAGCCAGACAGGGAGGAACATGAACACTGAAGCTTTCTTT.